The rows below give T cell receptor beta chains drawn from one sample of a study of CD8 T cells in Susac syndrome. TCRdb reanalysed the immunoSEQ multiplex PCR reads using MiXCR and keeps one entry per CDR3 protein. Of under 95,000 distinct CDR3 sequences in the sample, roughly 94% are singletons; the top ten hold about 0.3%. Input material: CD4+ T cells from PBMCs. All receptors derive from a human donor with Susac syndrome. Each CDR3 is given with its conserved first and last residue. Each record gives: D gene, clone size, V gene, J gene, CDR3 DNA, CDR3 protein. D genes are given only for firm matches. Not all rows give a size; the values are once, few, many and, for expanded clones, a class.

>.|.|TRBV21-1|TRBJ1-2
TGTGCCAGCAGCTCGGAGTCGGATTCTAACTATGGCTACACCTTC
CASSSESDSNYGYTF
>TRBD2|.|TRBV12-3/TRBV12-4|TRBJ2-3
TGTGCCAGCAGTCAAGCGGGGATCTCAGATACGCAGTATTTT
CASSQAGISDTQYF
>.|.|TRBV20-1|TRBJ1-1
TGCAGTGCTTTTCAAGGGGACACTGAAGCTTTCTTT
CSAFQGDTEAFF
>.|.|TRBV7-3|TRBJ2-3
TGTGCCAGCAGCTACCTCAGGGGCGATACGCAGTATTTT
CASSYLRGDTQYF
>TRBD1|.|TRBV19|TRBJ2-6
TGTGCCAGTACTACAGGGGGCGAAGAAACCAACGTCCTGACTTTC
CASTTGGEETNVLTF
>TRBD1|.|TRBV7-9|TRBJ1-2
TGTGCCAGCAGCTTGTCGACAGGGATGGCTAACTATGGCTACACCTTC
CASSLSTGMANYGYTF
>TRBD1|.|TRBV13|TRBJ1-5
TGTGCCAGCAGCTTAGGTGGACAGGGGGCGAGCAATCAGCCCCAGCATTTT
CASSLGGQGASNQPQHF
>.|once|TRBV29-1|TRBJ2-7
TGCAGCGTTGAAGGACAGGCCTCGATGGAGCAGTACTTC
CSVEGQASMEQYF
>.|.|TRBV4-1|TRBJ2-7
TGCGCCACCCTTGCGTACGAGCAGTACTTC
CATLAYEQYF
>.|.|TRBV19|TRBJ2-3
TGTGCCACCCAACCCTCGCGGGGACCAGATACGCAGTATTTT
CATQPSRGPDTQYF
>TRBD1|.|TRBV24-1|TRBJ2-2
TGTGCCACCAGTGATTTGGGGACAGGAGGTGCCGGGGAGCTGTTTTTT
CATSDLGTGGAGELFF
>.|.|TRBV2|TRBJ1-2
TGTGCCAGCAATGACGGCAGGGTGGGGTATGGCTACACCTTC
CASNDGRVGYGYTF
>TRBD2|.|TRBV3-1|TRBJ2-7
TGTGCCAGCAGCCCTCGGACTAGCGGCGGCGAGCAGTACTTC
CASSPRTSGGEQYF
>TRBD2|.|TRBV20-1|TRBJ2-3
TGCAGTGCTCTGACTAGCGGAAGCACAGATACGCAGTATTTT
CSALTSGSTDTQYF
>.|.|TRBV7-9|TRBJ2-7
TGTGCCAGCAGCTTAAGAGGCCAGCTCTCCTACGAGCAGTACTTC
CASSLRGQLSYEQYF
>.|.|TRBV6-5|TRBJ1-6
TGTGCCAGCAGTTACAGGGTAGAGACACCCCTCCACTTT
CASSYRVETPLHF
>.|.|TRBV2|TRBJ2-1
TGTGCCAGCAGGTACCGGGGCCGGAGACCCAATGAGCAGTTCTTC
CASRYRGRRPNEQFF
>TRBD1|.|TRBV10-3|TRBJ2-2
TGTGCCACGACAGGGGACGCAAACACCGGGGAGCTGTTTTTT
CATTGDANTGELFF
>.|.|TRBV12-3/TRBV12-4|TRBJ1-2
TGTGCCAGCACCACCAGACAGGCTATTAACTATGGCTACACCTTC
CASTTRQAINYGYTF
>TRBD1|.|TRBV29-1|TRBJ1-2
TGCAGCGTTAAGACAGGGTGGACCGCTGGCTACACCTTC
CSVKTGWTAGYTF
>TRBD2|.|TRBV2|TRBJ2-2
TGTGCCAGCAGGGGTCAGCGGGGTTGGACCGGGGAGCTGTTTTTT
CASRGQRGWTGELFF
>.|.|TRBV30|TRBJ2-5
TGTGCCTGGGGGGCCTCTTCCAGGATCCAAGAGACCCAGTACTTC
CAWGASSRIQETQYF
>.|.|TRBV18|TRBJ1-1
TGTGCCAGCTCAATGGGTCGGGAAACTGAAGCTTTCTTT
CASSMGRETEAFF
>TRBD1|.|TRBV5-4|TRBJ2-3
TGTGCCAGCAGTTCCCCGGGACAGGGGGTCGCAGATACGCAGTATTTT
CASSSPGQGVADTQYF
>TRBD1|.|TRBV20-1|TRBJ1-1
TGCAGTGCTAGATGGGACAGGGGACACACTGAAGCTTTCTTT
CSARWDRGHTEAFF
>.|.|TRBV6-6|TRBJ1-6
TGTGCCAGCAGTTACGTAAACCGTCCTAATTCACCCCTCCACTTT
CASSYVNRPNSPLHF
>.|.|TRBV14|TRBJ1-2
TGTGCCAGCAGCCAAGACGGACGGATTAACTATGGCTACACCTTC
CASSQDGRINYGYTF
>TRBD1|.|TRBV4-3|TRBJ1-3
TGCGCCAGCAGCCAATCGGACAGGCCTGGAAACACCATATATTTT
CASSQSDRPGNTIYF
>.|.|TRBV4-2|TRBJ2-1
TGTGCCAGCAGCCAGGGGCGGAATGAGCAGTTCTTC
CASSQGRNEQFF
>.|.|TRBV30|TRBJ1-2
TGTGCCTGGAGTTCCGTCTATGGCTACACCTTC
CAWSSVYGYTF
>TRBD2|once|TRBV24-1|TRBJ2-7
TGTGCCACCAGTGATCGGCGGGGGGGCCCGACCTACGAGCAGTACTTC
CATSDRRGGPTYEQYF